This T cell receptor beta chain was sequenced for a study of cytomegalovirus exposure and HLA in healthy donors. Study in general: The early release's HLA-typed donors yielded 70 million to 85 million unique TCRs. Findings and limits, study-wide: Later analysis placed DRB1 highest and HLA-C lowest in TCR association rates, which differed by HLA locus. When a later analysis was performed, an Asian-associated ancestry cluster reportedly had fewer N-insertions than the approximately 680-donor mean.

Everyone who donated was a healthy bone marrow donor. It was with 60 Vbeta and 13 Jbeta primers that the PCR ran. Generated by immunoSEQ multiplex PCR, the TCRdb table keeps only in-frame clones and is missing some. The table includes 150,000 or so clones, about 85% detected once. A word on this clone: Its cognate antigen is unknown.

The CDR3 runs 11 residues. Germline V gene data show CDR1 as SNHLY and CDR2 as FYNNEI. The V gene lost 6 bases and the J gene lost 1 base, with 4 bases spanning the gap. This receptor was taken from a man younger than 45 in good health and CMV-seropositive. What was sequenced was PBMCs. The chain recombines TRBV2 with TRBJ2-7; D gene unclear. The chain's CDR3 is CASRLSYEQYF. For the CDR3, the DNA is TGTGCCAGCAGGCTATCCTACGAGCAGTACTTC.